Sequencing of this TCR beta chain was carried out in a study of neurological immune-mediated disorders. The study, taken as a whole, reports: When repertoires were grouped phylogenetically, those of 18 of 34 multiple sclerosis patients fell into one related-CDR3 cluster, a possible signature. The greatest TCR clonal expansion occurred in HTLV-1-associated myelopathy and the least in multiple sclerosis, which fell below healthy controls.

The authors made cDNA by 5'RACE with 10-nucleotide random UMIs. MiXCR was run by TCRdb on the 5' RACE reads, yielding one entry per CDR3 protein. The sample shows about 74,000 distinct CDR3 sequences, 5.2% of them seen only once. This CDR3 has 11 residues. CDR1 and CDR2 from the germline V gene are DFQATT and SNEGSKA (reference sequence). Trimming shortened V by 5 bases and J by 3 bases, and 6 bases separated the two germline ends. PBMCs stored at -80 C, 2 million in total, were the source of the unsorted libraries. This clonotype has at least ten counts. Its cognate antigen is unknown. Sequences were obtained from PBMCs. The rearrangement links TRBV20-1 to TRBJ2-3; D is uncertain. The TCR originated in a man younger than 35 with multiple sclerosis. CDR3 in amino acids: CSAPQTDTQYF. The CDR3 DNA reads TGCAGTGCTCCCCAAACAGATACGCAGTATTTT.